What follows are 10 T cell receptor beta chains derived from one specimen sequenced in a study of beta chain features in type 1 diabetes. Expressed TCRB transcripts were sequenced because the isolated RNA had all been reverse transcribed beforehand. Assay: immunoSEQ multiplex PCR; the TCRdb copy retains only in-frame clones and omits some. The top ten clones hold approximately 0.087% of a sample with 600,000 to 650,000 clones, about 16% of them seen once. Sequencing input: naive CD4+ T cells from blood. The origin of the receptors is a man aged 18 to 29 in good health.

In this sample, this clone turned up a few times. The same CDR3 arises from other DNA sequences in this sample as well. The chain uses TRBV7-2 and TRBJ2-7, with unresolved D. The CDR3 extends over 11 amino acids. Trimming cost V 3 bases and J 6 bases, with 6 bases left between them. Looked up from germline, CDR1 is SGHTA and CDR2 is FQGNSA. CDR3 sequence: CASSLVSEQYF. The CDR3 DNA sequence: TGTGCCAGCAGCTTGGTCAGCGAGCAGTACTTC. Combining the CDR3 with reference TRBV7-2 and TRBJ2-7 gives the whole variable domain GAGVSQSPSNKVTEKGKDVELRCDPISGHTALYWYRQSLGQGLEFLIYFQGNSAPDKSGLPSDRFSAERTGGSVSTLTIQRTQQEDSAVYLCASSLVSEQYFGPGTRLTVT.

This chain connects TRBV2 to TRBJ1-5, with TRBD1 identical over 8 bases. This CDR3 contains 17 residues. The J segment lost 0 bases and the V segment lost 7 bases, leaving 11 bases of the junction unmatched. CDR1 and CDR2 from the germline V gene are SNHLY and FYNNEI. The chain's CDR3 is CASTRQGARFSNQPQHF. The DNA of the CDR3 is TGTGCCAGCACCCGGCAGGGGGCACGTTTTAGCAATCAGCCCCAGCATTTT.

This clone was seen a few times. CDR3 loop: CASSRGEGRNTEAFF. CDR3 nucleotide sequence: TGCGCCAGCAGCCGAGGAGAGGGGCGGAACACTGAAGCTTTCTTT. The genes are TRBV4-3 and TRBJ1-1, with a weak D call TRBD1 (5 bases). V gave up 4 bases and J gave up 1 base, with 13 bases separating them. The CDR3 loop spans 15 amino acids. The germline V gene encodes CDR1 LGHNA and CDR2 YSLEER.

This clone was counted a few times. The chain has TRBV18 and TRBJ2-7; TRBD1 is a possible D gene (5 bases). V lost 3 bases and J lost 4, with 19 bases in between. The CDR3 length is 16 residues. Germline V lookup: CDR1 KGHSH, CDR2 LQKENI. The CDR3 DNA reads TGTGCCAGCTCACCCCCTGGCAGGGTTTTTACTTACGAGCAGTACTTC. Residues: CASSPPGRVFTYEQYF.

The chain couples TRBV5-4 to TRBJ1-1; the match to TRBD1 covers 10 bases. The CDR3 is made up of 13 amino acids. Germline assignment: CDR1 SGHNT and CDR2 YYREEE (reference sequence). V gave up 7 bases and J gave up 5 bases; unmatched junction bases: 5. CDR3 DNA: TGTGCCAGCCGCAAGGGACAGGGGACTGAAGCTTTCTTT. Translation: CASRKGQGTEAFF.

The V gene is TRBV7-3, the J gene TRBJ1-6; D not resolved. Trimming removed 5 bases from V and 6 bases from J, with 8 bases in between. CDR1 and CDR2 (germline): SGHTA, FQGTGA. This CDR3 region has 13 residues. The CDR3: CASSEGRNSPLHF. The CDR3, as DNA: TGTGCCAGCAGCGAAGGGCGTAATTCACCCCTCCACTTT.

This rearrangement joins TRBV30 to TRBJ1-3, with a weak D call TRBD1 (6 bases). Trimming left V 0 bases short and J 1 base short, with 16 bases between. CDR1 and CDR2 from the germline V gene are GTSNPN and SVGIG (reference sequence). This CDR3 has 17 residues. This chain's CDR3 is CAWSVWPKGGSGNTIYF. DNA of the CDR3: TGTGCCTGGAGTGTATGGCCAAAAGGGGGGTCTGGAAACACCATATATTTT.

This clone turned up a few times. This sequence joins TRBV5-1 and TRBJ1-2; possibly TRBD1 for D (5 bases). The ends were cut back, 4 bases at V and 0 bases at J, with 19 bases in the middle. This CDR3 has 17 residues. The germline CDR1 and CDR2 sequences are SGHRS and YFSETQ. CDR3 loop: CASSGVPRVTTNYGYTF. As DNA, the CDR3 is TGCGCCAGCAGCGGGGTCCCCAGGGTCACCACTAACTATGGCTACACCTTC. Combining the CDR3 with reference TRBV5-1 and TRBJ1-2 gives the whole variable domain KAGVTQTPRYLIKTRGQQVTLSCSPISGHRSVSWYQQTPGQGLQFLFEYFSETQRNKGNFPGRFSGRQFSNSRSEMNVSTLELGDSALYLCASSGVPRVTTNYGYTFGSGTRLTVV.

The V call is TRBV5-1, the J call TRBJ1-1; TRBD1 is a possible D gene (6 bases). CDR1 is SGHRS and CDR2 is YFSETQ in the germline V gene. Deletions cut 5 bases from V and 6 bases from J, with 17 bases between. The CDR3 is 14 amino acids. The CDR3 spells CASRTTGKTAEAFF. The CDR3 nucleotides are TGCGCCAGCAGGACTACAGGGAAGACCGCTGAAGCTTTCTTT.

This clone was observed a handful of times. The chain links TRBV7-2 to TRBJ2-4; 8 nucleotides agree with TRBD2. With V trimmed by 3 bases and J by 2 bases, 9 bases remained unmatched. The germline gives CDR1 SGHTA, CDR2 FQGNSA. This CDR3 spans 17 amino acids. The DNA for the CDR3 is TGTGCCAGCAGCTTCCCGGGGGGACTAGTTTCCAAAAACATTCAGTACTTC. Protein product: CASSFPGGLVSKNIQYF.